This T cell receptor beta chain came from a study of T cell responses to AZD1222 COVID-19 vaccine. Study-wide context: Second-dose recipients at about 4 or about 12 weeks were treated as one pooled group. General study findings and limits: Donors were mostly white British, more females; clonal diversity possibly underestimated. The study found vaccine-associated CD4 TCRs spanning spike, dominant at 160-218 and 743-854.

Produced via immunoSEQ multiplex PCR; TCRdb's table is partial and in-frame only. The repertoire holds 180,000 or so clones, around nine tenths seen once, with 1.5% to 2% in the top ten. By sample share, this clone is medium-sized. Its antigen is not identified. This CDR3 spans 16 amino acids. Deletions cut 9 bases from V and 2 bases from J, with 22 bases between. Germline-derived CDR1 and CDR2 are SNHLY and FYNNEI. The receptor's source is an adult in good health. The sequencing used peripheral blood, collected on day 0 of AZD1222 vaccination. This chain uses TRBV2 with TRBJ2-5, with D perhaps being TRBD1 or TRBD2 (5 bases each). Here the CDR3 reads CASSRGTVRFQETQYF. CDR3 sequence (DNA): TGTGCCAGTTCCCGAGGGACGGTGAGATTTCAAGAGACCCAGTACTTC.